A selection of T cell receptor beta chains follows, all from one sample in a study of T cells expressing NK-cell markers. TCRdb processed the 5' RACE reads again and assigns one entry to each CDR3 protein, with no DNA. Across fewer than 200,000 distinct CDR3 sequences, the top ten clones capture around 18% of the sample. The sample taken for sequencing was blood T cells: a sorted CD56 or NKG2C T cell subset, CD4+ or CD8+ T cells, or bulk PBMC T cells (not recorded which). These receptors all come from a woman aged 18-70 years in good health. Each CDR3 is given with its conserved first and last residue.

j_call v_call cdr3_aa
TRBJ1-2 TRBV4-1 CASSQGVARSYGYTF
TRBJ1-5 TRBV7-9 CASSFQGGNQPQHF
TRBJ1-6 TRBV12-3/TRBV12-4 CASSRRQTNSPLHF
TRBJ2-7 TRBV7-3 CASSSKTRLGPTYEQYF
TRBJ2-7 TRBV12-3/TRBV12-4 CASSRAGVGYEQYF
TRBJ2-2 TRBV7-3 CASSLMGLAGWNTGELFF
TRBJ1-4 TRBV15 CASMRPNEKLFF
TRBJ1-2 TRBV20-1 CSATGQGDYGYTF
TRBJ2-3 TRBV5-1 CASSLKADLPDTQYF
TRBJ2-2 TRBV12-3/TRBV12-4 CASGIAVTGELFF
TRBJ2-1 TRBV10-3 CAMRTSGDNEQFF
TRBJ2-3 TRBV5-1 CASSRQGDTQYF
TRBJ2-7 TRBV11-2 CASSFFTPKKREGPSYEQYF
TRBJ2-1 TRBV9 CASSVEAGGSYNEQFF
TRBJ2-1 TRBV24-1 CATSDFREGYNEQFF
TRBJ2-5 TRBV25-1 CASSAPTSGRTQYF
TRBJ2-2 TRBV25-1 CASSFRLAGGAGELFF
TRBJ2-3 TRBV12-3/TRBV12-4 CASSFLWLAGLEGEDTQYF
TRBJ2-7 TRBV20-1 CSASFGGGASEQYF
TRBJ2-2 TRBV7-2 CASDSKAAGELFF
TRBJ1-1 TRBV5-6 CASSHRFGGAEAFF
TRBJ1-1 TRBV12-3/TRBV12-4 CASSLGGQVTEAFF
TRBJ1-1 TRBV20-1 CSATTLQGSGEAFF